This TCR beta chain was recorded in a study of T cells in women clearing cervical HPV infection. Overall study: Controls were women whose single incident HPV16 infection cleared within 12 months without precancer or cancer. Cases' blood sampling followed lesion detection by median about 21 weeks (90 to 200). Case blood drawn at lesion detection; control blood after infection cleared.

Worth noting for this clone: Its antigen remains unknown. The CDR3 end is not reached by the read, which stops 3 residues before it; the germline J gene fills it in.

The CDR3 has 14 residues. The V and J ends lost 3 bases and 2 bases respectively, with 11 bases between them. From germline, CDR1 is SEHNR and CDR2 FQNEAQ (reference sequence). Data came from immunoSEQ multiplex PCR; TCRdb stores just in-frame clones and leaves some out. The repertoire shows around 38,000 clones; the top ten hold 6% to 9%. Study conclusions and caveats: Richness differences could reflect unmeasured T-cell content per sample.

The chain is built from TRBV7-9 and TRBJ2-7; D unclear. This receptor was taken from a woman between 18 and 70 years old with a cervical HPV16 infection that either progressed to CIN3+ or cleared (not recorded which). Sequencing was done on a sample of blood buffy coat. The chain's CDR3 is CASSLAVNAYEQYF. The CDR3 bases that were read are TGTGCCAGCAGCTTGGCGGTAAACGCCTACGAG. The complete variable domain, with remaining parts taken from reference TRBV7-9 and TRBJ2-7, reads DTGVSQNPRHKITKRGQNVTFRCDPISEHNRLYWYRQTLGQGPEFLTYFQNEAQLEKSRLLSDRFSAERPKGSFSTLEIQRTEQGDSAMYLCASSLAVNAYEQYFGPGTRLTVT.